The 26 T cell receptor beta chains in this list originate from one sample, sequenced in a study of blood T cells in healthy people across ages. A second PCR of about 6 to 11 cycles used a sample-barcoded 5' primer and a J-beta primer mix. TCRdb re-derived calls from the 5' RACE reads in MiXCR, one entry per CDR3 protein. The sample has about 1.4 million distinct CDR3 sequences, approximately 63% seen once. The source material was blood. All receptors come from a man between 18 and 29 years old in good health.

This clonotype was seen a handful of times. J is TRBJ2-7 and V is TRBV6-1, with no clear D. This CDR3 has 10 residues. The germline V and J ends were trimmed by 10 bases and 3 bases, with 7 bases remaining between them. Germline values: CDR1 MNHNS, CDR2 SASEGT. The CDR3 protein is CATSLYEQYF. In DNA form, the CDR3 reads TGTGCCACCTCCCTCTACGAGCAGTACTTC.

The CDR3 DNA reads TGTGCCAGCAGAGTCGGACAGGGCGGGACTGAAGCTTTCTTT. Translation: CASRVGQGGTEAFF. The gene calls are TRBV6-2 or TRBV6-3 and TRBJ1-1, with 8 bases matching TRBD1. V dropped 6 bases and J dropped 5; count of bases not matched to a gene: 8. CDR1 is MNHEY, CDR2 SVGEGT, per germline. This CDR3 has 14 amino acids.

The count of this clonotype is one. The chain combines TRBV27 with TRBJ2-5; 7 positions agree with TRBD1. The J call may be in error: the DNA end matches TRBJ2-7 better. Germline V CDR1 and CDR2: MNHEY, SMNVEV (reference sequence). The CDR3 length is 15 residues. The CDR3 protein is CASSSLDRADYEQYF. The CDR3 DNA follows: TGTGCCAGCAGTTCCCTAGACAGGGCGGACTACGAGCAGTACTTC.

The DNA for the CDR3 is TGCAGTGCTTGGGACATATACTATGGCTACACCTTC. This encodes CSAWDIYYGYTF. The gene calls are TRBV20-1 and TRBJ1-2, with D maybe TRBD1 (6 bases). V was shortened by 5 bases and J by 3 bases, with 10 bases between the two germline ends. CDR3 length: 12 residues. In germline, CDR1 is DFQATT, CDR2 SNEGSKA (reference sequence).

This clonotype was seen a handful of times. The J gene is TRBJ2-4, the V gene TRBV4-1; 7 nucleotides agree with TRBD1. The J call may be mistaken, given a closer DNA end match to TRBJ2-7. CDR1 is MGHRA and CDR2 is YSYEKL in the germline V gene. CDR3 size: 16 residues. CDR3 sequence reads: CASSQDKGTAAYEQYF. As DNA, the CDR3 is TGCGCCAGCAGCCAAGATAAAGGGACAGCGGCCTACGAGCAGTACTTC.

The rearrangement uses TRBV27 and TRBJ2-1, with D uncertain. The length of the CDR3 is 13 residues. From germline, CDR1 is MNHEY and CDR2 SMNVEV (reference sequence). V lost 3 bases, J lost 4 bases, and 7 bases lay in between. As DNA, the CDR3 is TGTGCCAGCAGTTTCGGGCCATACAATGAGCAGTTCTTC. It is translated as CASSFGPYNEQFF.

The chain couples TRBV20-1 to TRBJ2-1; D tentatively fits TRBD1 or TRBD2 (5 bases each). The CDR3 has 15 residues. Germline V CDR1 and CDR2: DFQATT, SNEGSKA (reference sequence). Trimming took off 6 bases at V and 2 bases at J, with 17 bases between the two ends. CDR3 nucleotide sequence: TGCAGTGCGGGGTTGGGGGTCCTTACCTACAATGAGCAGTTCTTC. As protein: CSAGLGVLTYNEQFF.

The chain carries TRBV2 and TRBJ2-5; possibly TRBD1 for D (6 bases). Trimming took 3 bases from V and 6 from J, leaving 11 bases between them. The CDR3 covers 13 residues. CDR1 and CDR2 (germline): SNHLY, FYNNEI. The CDR3 region has the DNA TGTGCCAGCAGTGATGGCAGGGGAAAGACCCAGTACTTC. This encodes CASSDGRGKTQYF.

Of note for this clonotype: The junction departs from germline at one end; a sequencing error may be responsible. The chain uses TRBV27 and TRBJ2-4; D might be TRBD2 (6 bases). CDR1 and CDR2 (germline): MNHEY, SMNVEV (reference sequence). CDR3 size: 16 residues. The CDR3, as DNA: TGTACCAGCAGCCGGGCGCGGGATCTAGCCAAAAACATTCAGTACTTC. Its translation is CTSSRARDLAKNIQYF.

This rearrangement joins TRBV7-9 to TRBJ1-6; the D gene is possibly TRBD1 (5 bases). Germline V lookup: CDR1 SEHNR, CDR2 FQNEAQ (reference sequence). CDR3 length equals 14 residues. Trimming removed 2 bases at V and 7 bases at J, with 9 bases between. In DNA form, the CDR3 reads TGTGCCAGCAGCTTACGACAGTCCAATTCACCCCTCCACTTT. This gives the protein CASSLRQSNSPLHF.

V is TRBV29-1 and J is TRBJ1-2; D remains ambiguous. The CDR3 is 12 residues long. Germline-derived CDR1 and CDR2 are SQVTM and ANQGSEA. The V end was cut by 8 bases, the J end by 3 bases, with 13 bases between. CDR3 in DNA: TGCAGCACCCCAAGAGGGTACTATGGCTACACCTTC. It yields the protein CSTPRGYYGYTF. The full variable domain, rest sourced from reference TRBV29-1 and TRBJ1-2, is SAVISQKPSRDICQRGTSLTIQCQVDSQVTMMFWYRQQPGQSLTLIATANQGSEATYESGFVIDKFPISRPNLTFSTLTVSNMSPEDSSIYLCSTPRGYYGYTFGSGTRLTVV.

V is TRBV18 and J is TRBJ2-7, with 8 bases that match TRBD2. J lost 3 bases, V lost 6 bases, and 16 bases had no gene match. Germline assignment: CDR1 KGHSH and CDR2 LQKENI. The CDR3 has 17 amino acids. For the CDR3, the DNA is TGTGCCAGCTCCGCGCGCCGGGAGGGTTTCGTCCGCTACGAGCAGTACTTC. Translating gives CASSARREGFVRYEQYF.

V and J are TRBV20-1 and TRBJ2-1; 12 positions agree with TRBD2. J gave up 12 bases and V 6 bases, and 9 bases lay outside the gene matches. The germline V gene has CDR1 DFQATT and CDR2 SNEGSKA (reference sequence). The CDR3 consists of 13 residues. CDR3 nucleotide sequence: TGCAGTGCCATCAGGACTAGCGGGGAAAGGCAGTTCTTC. Amino acid sequence: CSAIRTSGERQFF.

V is TRBV5-1 and J is TRBJ1-6, with D perhaps matching TRBD1 (5 bases). Germline V gene lookup returns CDR1 SGHRS and CDR2 YFSETQ. V lost 4 bases to trimming and J lost 7 bases, with 12 bases between them. CDR3 size: 14 residues. DNA of the CDR3: TGCGCCAGCAGCCACGACAGCCCCAATTCACCCCTCCACTTT. It specifies CASSHDSPNSPLHF. The whole variable domain, remainder taken from reference TRBV5-1 and TRBJ1-6, is KAGVTQTPRYLIKTRGQQVTLSCSPISGHRSVSWYQQTPGQGLQFLFEYFSETQRNKGNFPGRFSGRQFSNSRSEMNVSTLELGDSALYLCASSHDSPNSPLHFGNGTRLTVT.

This clonotype turned up a few times. The V gene is TRBV7-2, the J gene TRBJ2-5; no definite D call. The CDR3 length is 11 residues. Germline V gene sequence: CDR1 SGHTA, CDR2 FQGNSA. The V end was cut by 11 bases, the J end by 4 bases, with 11 bases between. This chain's CDR3 is CASDRGETQYF. CDR3 DNA sequence: TGTGCCTCCGATAGAGGAGAGACCCAGTACTTC.

V is TRBV20-1 and J is TRBJ2-1, with a possible D match to TRBD2 (5 bases). The CDR3 spans 17 residues. The germline V gene has CDR1 DFQATT and CDR2 SNEGSKA (reference sequence). V lost 3 bases and J 6 bases, leaving 24 bases between the germline ends. The DNA for the CDR3 is TGCAGTGCTAGTGTCCGGACTGAAGCTACGTACGTCAATGAGCAGTTCTTC. Encoded protein: CSASVRTEATYVNEQFF.

V and J are TRBV2 and TRBJ2-4; 7 positions agree with TRBD1. The J call may be wrong; the DNA end is better matched by TRBJ2-7. Looked up from germline, CDR1 is SNHLY and CDR2 is FYNNEI. CDR3 length equals 14 residues. The CDR3, as DNA: TGTGCCAGCAAGATCGGGACAGACACCTACGAGCAGTACTTC. Translating gives CASKIGTDTYEQYF.

J is TRBJ2-3 and V is TRBV20-1, with D hard to call. Between the trimmed V and J ends, which lost 0 bases and 0 bases, there was a span of 10 bases. The length of the CDR3 is 15 residues. Germline V gene lookup returns CDR1 DFQATT and CDR2 SNEGSKA (reference sequence). The CDR3 nucleotides are TGCAGTGCTAGAGATCTTCTCACTAGCACAGATACGCAGTATTTT. Amino acid sequence: CSARDLLTSTDTQYF.

Here the CDR3 reads CAWSVDIYEQYF. CDR3 in DNA: TGTGCCTGGAGTGTCGACATCTACGAGCAGTACTTC. The chain links TRBV30 to TRBJ2-7; no clear D. This CDR3 has 12 residues. The germline CDR1 and CDR2 sequences are GTSNPN and SVGIG (reference sequence). Trimming cost V 0 bases and J 3 bases, with 6 bases left between them.

This clonotype occurred a few times. CDR3 loop: CASSYNSNQPQHF. The CDR3 DNA reads as TGTGCCAGCAGTTACAATTCCAATCAGCCCCAGCATTTT. The chain links TRBV6-5 to TRBJ1-5, with D unclear. Trimming left V 2 bases short and J 3 bases short, with 5 bases between. Germline V gene data show CDR1 as MNHEY and CDR2 as SVGAGI. This CDR3 comprises 13 residues.

The chain recombines TRBV29-1 with TRBJ2-5, with 8 bases fitting TRBD1. This CDR3 has 16 residues. Germline-derived CDR1 and CDR2 are SQVTM and ANQGSEA. With V trimmed by 3 bases and J by 4 bases, 13 bases remained unmatched. CDR3 sequence: CSVDVVGQGIRETQYF. CDR3 DNA sequence: TGCAGCGTTGATGTCGTAGGACAGGGTATTCGAGAGACCCAGTACTTC.

This clonotype showed up just a few times. The chain employs TRBV7-2 and TRBJ1-2; TRBD1 aligns across 8 bases. Trimming removed 4 bases from V and 6 bases from J; junction bases left unmatched: 7. The CDR3 has 14 amino acids. The V gene's germline CDR1 is SGHTA and CDR2 FQGNSA. CDR3 nucleotides: TGTGCCAGCAGCTCATGGACAGGGACGGATGGCTACACCTTC. This translates into CASSSWTGTDGYTF.

The CDR3 loop is CASSDETLYEQYF. For the CDR3, the DNA is TGTGCCAGCAGTGACGAGACTTTATACGAGCAGTACTTC. The chain couples TRBV6-2 or TRBV6-3 to TRBJ2-7; D call uncertain. V lost 5 bases and J 4 bases, leaving 12 bases between the germline ends. The length of the CDR3 is 13 residues. CDR1 and CDR2 (germline): MNHEY, SVGEGT.

In this sample, this clonotype turned up a few times. The genes are TRBV6-2 or TRBV6-3 and TRBJ2-7; 9 bases map to TRBD2. V lost 6 bases to trimming and J lost 4 bases; unmatched junction nucleotides: 7. The CDR3 consists of 14 residues. From germline, CDR1 is MNHEY and CDR2 SVGEGT. CDR3 amino acids: CASRDPGLAYEQYF. As DNA, the CDR3 is TGTGCCAGCAGGGATCCGGGACTAGCTTACGAGCAGTACTTC.

V and J are TRBV9 and TRBJ2-5; 14 bases agree with TRBD2. The CDR3 length is 16 residues. V dropped 2 bases and J dropped 11; count of bases not matched to a gene: 11. Per the germline V gene, CDR1 is SGDLS and CDR2 is YYNGEE. For the CDR3, the DNA is TGTGCCAGCAGCGTCGGGACTAGCGGGAGAGCGGATGAGCAGTACTTC. Translating gives CASSVGTSGRADEQYF.

V and J are TRBV3-1 and TRBJ2-5; weak D call: TRBD2 (5 bases). V was shortened by 3 bases and J by 3 bases, with 20 bases between the two germline ends. The germline gives CDR1 LGHDT, CDR2 YNNKEL (reference sequence). The CDR3 sequence is 17 residues long. In DNA, the CDR3 is TGTGCCAGCAGCCAGCCTCCCTTGGGAGCGATAGAAGAGACCCAGTACTTC. Translated, it gives CASSQPPLGAIEETQYF.